These 8 T cell receptor beta chains came from one sample sequenced in a study of CD4 T cells in relation to SARS-CoV-2 and coronaviruses. Generated by immunoSEQ multiplex PCR, the TCRdb table keeps only in-frame clones and is missing some. The data hold 50,000 to 65,000 clones, with roughly 94% observed a single time. The specimen sequenced was naive CD4+ T cells from PBMCs. Indicated subset: naive CD4+ T cells isolated by negative enrichment. These receptors were obtained from an adult with COVID-19.

J is TRBJ1-1 and V is TRBV6-9; no clear D. The CDR3 spans 13 residues. Germline CDR1 MNHGY, CDR2 SVAAGI. The V and J ends lost 6 bases and 4 bases respectively, with 12 bases between them. CDR3 bases: TGTGCCAGCAGACCCACTAGGAGCACTGAAGCTTTCTTT. Protein: CASRPTRSTEAFF.

The rearrangement joins TRBV7-9 to TRBJ1-5; 8 nucleotides match TRBD1. The CDR3 consists of 14 residues. Trimming at V came to 5 bases and at J to 7 bases, leaving 7 bases not matched to a gene. The germline CDR1 and CDR2 sequences are SEHNR and FQNEAQ (reference sequence). CDR3 sequence: CASSPQGDRQPQHF. CDR3 sequence (DNA): TGTGCCAGCAGCCCCCAGGGGGACAGGCAGCCCCAGCATTTT. Based on the CDR3 plus reference TRBV7-9 and TRBJ1-5, the full variable domain is DTGVSQNPRHKITKRGQNVTFRCDPISEHNRLYWYRQTLGQGPEFLTYFQNEAQLEKSRLLSDRFSAERPKGSFSTLEIQRTEQGDSAMYLCASSPQGDRQPQHFGDGTRLSIL.

This clone was recorded only once. The chain combines TRBV2 with TRBJ2-1; 12 bases map to TRBD2. There are 13 residues in the CDR3. The V and J ends lost 7 bases and 6 bases, in that order; junction bases with no gene match: 1. Germline CDR1 and CDR2: SNHLY and FYNNEI. The CDR3 nucleotides read TGTGCCAGCACGACTAGCGGGAGCAATGAGCAGTTCTTC. Protein sequence: CASTTSGSNEQFF.

The gene calls are TRBV7-9 and TRBJ2-2; 7 bases agree with TRBD1. The J segment lost 6 bases and the V segment lost 1 base, leaving 5 bases of the junction unmatched. CDR1 and CDR2 from the germline V gene are SEHNR and FQNEAQ (reference sequence). CDR3 length equals 15 residues. CDR3 DNA: TGTGCCAGCAGCTTAGTGGTGGGACAGTCCGGGGAGCTGTTTTTT. Translation: CASSLVVGQSGELFF.

The chain couples TRBV5-1 to TRBJ2-5; D is uncertain. Germline CDR1 is SGHRS and CDR2 is YFSETQ. The CDR3 spans 12 residues. V dropped 1 base and J dropped 1 base, with 2 bases sitting between them. CDR3 sequence (DNA): TGCGCCAGCAGCTTGCGCCAAGAGACCCAGTACTTC. Its translation is CASSLRQETQYF.

V usage is TRBV5-1 and J usage is TRBJ2-5, with D unresolved. V lost 6 bases to trimming and J lost 2 bases, with 17 bases between them. CDR3 length: 15 amino acids. Germline V gives CDR1 SGHRS, CDR2 YFSETQ. DNA of the CDR3: TGCGCCAGCAAGACGGCAGCGTCAGTTCAAGAGACCCAGTACTTC. It is translated as CASKTAASVQETQYF.

V usage is TRBV24-1 and J usage is TRBJ2-6, with D possibly TRBD2 on 6 matching bases. Trimming removed 4 bases at V and 4 bases at J, with 10 bases between. The CDR3 is made up of 15 amino acids. Germline-derived CDR1 and CDR2 are KGHDR and SFDVKD. The CDR3 loop reads CATSEPRGGANVLTF. CDR3 nucleotides: TGTGCCACCAGTGAACCCCGGGGGGGGGCCAACGTCCTGACTTTC.

The CDR3: CASSQDIPPNTGELFF. In DNA, the CDR3 is TGCGCCAGCAGCCAAGATATTCCGCCAAACACCGGGGAGCTGTTTTTT. The V gene is TRBV4-1, the J gene TRBJ2-2; D unresolved. The CDR3 contains 16 residues. Trimming stripped 0 bases from V and 2 bases from J, with 10 bases between. Germline-derived CDR1 and CDR2 are MGHRA and YSYEKL.